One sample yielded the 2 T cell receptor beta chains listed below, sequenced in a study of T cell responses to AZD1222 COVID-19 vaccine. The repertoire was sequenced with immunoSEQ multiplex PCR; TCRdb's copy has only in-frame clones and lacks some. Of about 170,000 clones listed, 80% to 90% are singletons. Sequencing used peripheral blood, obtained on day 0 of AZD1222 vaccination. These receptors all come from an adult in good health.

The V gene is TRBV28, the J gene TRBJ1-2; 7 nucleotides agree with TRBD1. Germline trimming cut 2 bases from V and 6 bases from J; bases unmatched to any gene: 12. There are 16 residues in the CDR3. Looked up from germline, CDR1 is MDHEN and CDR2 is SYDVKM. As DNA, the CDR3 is TGTGCCAGCAGTTTAATGGCAGGGGGTTCGCCTAATGGCTACACCTTC. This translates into CASSLMAGGSPNGYTF.

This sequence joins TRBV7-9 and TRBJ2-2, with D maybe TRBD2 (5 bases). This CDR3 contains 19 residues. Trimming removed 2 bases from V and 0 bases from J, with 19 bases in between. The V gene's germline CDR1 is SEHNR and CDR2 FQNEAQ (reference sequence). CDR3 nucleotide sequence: TGTGCCAGCAGCTTACCCAATTCCCTGGTACTAGCGAACACCGGGGAGCTGTTTTTT. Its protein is CASSLPNSLVLANTGELFF.